The 6 T cell receptor beta chains below come from one sample, sequenced in a study of T cell responses to AZD1222 COVID-19 vaccine. The table came from immunoSEQ multiplex PCR; TCRdb's copy has only in-frame clones and leaves some out. Here the sample spans approximately 89,000 clones, approximately 86% being singletons. The sequencing used peripheral blood, collected 28 days after the second AZD1222 dose. Source of these receptors: an adult who received the AZD1222 COVID-19 vaccine.

The chain has TRBV19 and TRBJ1-1; unclear D gene. Trimming cost V 1 base and J 2 bases, with 5 bases left between them. The CDR3 has 13 amino acids. Germline CDR1 and CDR2: LNHDA and SQIVND (reference sequence). The CDR3 region is CASSIADNTEAFF. DNA for the CDR3: TGTGCCAGTAGTATAGCGGATAACACTGAAGCTTTCTTT.

This chain joins TRBV27 and TRBJ2-3; the D gene is possibly TRBD1 (5 bases). Germline CDR1 and CDR2: MNHEY and SMNVEV (reference sequence). Trimming pared 6 bases from V and 1 base from J, leaving 14 bases between. The CDR3 runs 15 residues. The CDR3 nucleotides read TGTGCCAGCAGCCTCAGGGCGGTGCGCACAGATACGCAGTATTTT. This translates into CASSLRAVRTDTQYF.

The chain links TRBV10-1 to TRBJ2-7; 10 bases fit TRBD2. This CDR3 is 15 amino acids long. The germline V gene encodes CDR1 WNHNN and CDR2 SYGVQD (reference sequence). V gave up 0 bases and J gave up 5 bases; unmatched junction bases: 4. CDR3 sequence reads: CASSESSSGSDEQYF. In DNA, the CDR3 is TGCGCCAGCAGTGAGTCCTCTAGCGGGAGCGACGAGCAGTACTTC.

As for this clone: At one boundary the junction diverges from the germline segment, which might be a read error. The chain combines TRBV20-1 with TRBJ2-5, with D possibly being TRBD1 (6 bases). Germline V gives CDR1 DFQATT, CDR2 SNEGSKA (reference sequence). This CDR3 region has 16 residues. CDR3 sequence (DNA): TGCAGTGCTAGTTTGGGTCGAGGGGGTTACCAGGAGACCCAGTACTTC. Translating gives CSASLGRGGYQETQYF.

The CDR3 spells CASSLDRVAPLHF. CDR3 coding DNA: TGTGCCAGCAGCCTGGACAGGGTGGCCCCCCTCCACTTT. The chain links TRBV11-2 to TRBJ1-6; 8 bases line up with TRBD1. The V gene end was trimmed by 5 bases and the J gene end by 13 bases; junction bases not matched to a gene: 7. This CDR3 has 13 residues. Germline lookup yields CDR1 SGHAT and CDR2 FQNNGV.

CDR3 nucleotides: TGCGCCAGCAGCCGGTGGCAGGGGGCAGGCGGGGAGCTGTTTTTT. It codes for CASSRWQGAGGELFF. The V gene is TRBV5-1, the J gene TRBJ2-2; 8 nucleotides match TRBD1. V lost 4 bases, J lost 7 bases, and 9 bases stayed unmatched. Germline V gene sequence: CDR1 SGHRS, CDR2 YFSETQ. CDR3 length: 15 amino acids.